Below, one T cell receptor beta chain is given with its context. Its antigen is not known. Profiled with immunoSEQ multiplex PCR; TCRdb holds only in-frame clones, not every one. The data contain about 130,000 clones, around 88% of them singletons. V lost 3 bases to trimming and J lost 1 base, with 23 bases between them. The germline CDR1 and CDR2 sequences are LNHDA and SQIVND (reference sequence). The CDR3 length is 19 residues. The sample originates from a study of identifying expanded T cells in peripheral blood. Regarding the study as a whole: Differentially abundant clones: around 1.2 between replicates, about 15 at around 2 weeks, roughly 18 at four.

The sequence was obtained from a person aged 18 to 75 in good health. Source material: blood. The chain uses TRBV19 and TRBJ2-3; TRBD2 might be the D (6 bases). This chain's CDR3 is CASSMGGLAAPGGTDTQYF. The CDR3 region has the DNA TGTGCCAGTAGTATGGGCGGATTAGCGGCCCCTGGGGGCACAGATACGCAGTATTTT.